The 2 T cell receptor beta chains below all came from one sample that was sequenced in a study of blood T cell repertoires in COVID-19. Sequenced by immunoSEQ multiplex PCR; TCRdb stores in-frame clones only, minus some. Counted here are 30,000 to 45,000 clones, about 82% occurring once; the ten biggest clones make up roughly 10%. Sequencing input: peripheral blood. The receptor source for this set is a man aged 55 to 69 in a cohort sampled during active COVID-19.

The gene calls are TRBV6-6 and TRBJ2-5, with 12 bases fitting TRBD2. J lost 1 base, V lost 5 bases, and 5 bases had no gene match. The V gene's germline CDR1 is MNHNY and CDR2 SVGAGI (reference sequence). The CDR3 consists of 16 residues. CDR3 coding DNA: TGTGCCAGCAGTACCTCGACTAGCGGGGGCCAAGAGACCCAGTACTTC. This translates into CASSTSTSGGQETQYF.

The chain carries TRBV7-6 and TRBJ2-5, with D possibly TRBD2 on 7 matching bases. Looked up from germline, CDR1 is SGHVS and CDR2 is FNYEAQ. The V and J ends lost 4 bases and 5 bases respectively, with 20 bases between them. CDR3 size: 16 residues. The CDR3 here is CASSYLSGGARETQYF. CDR3 DNA sequence: TGTGCCAGCAGCTACTTGAGTGGGGGGGCCAGGGAGACCCAGTACTTC.